This TCR beta chain was found in a study of blood T cell repertoires in COVID-19. Looking at the study overall: The United States, Italy and Spain were the sources of the acute and convalescent COVID-19 samples. PBMCs, B-cell-depleted T cells, or T cells provided the cDNA or gDNA that made up the material.

Per the original methods: Quantification of nucleated cells was approximated via reference gene primer amplification. Clones were read by immunoSEQ multiplex PCR, and TCRdb kept only the in-frame ones, dropping some. V, J and clone size were drawn from that table, and D and trimming were deduced from the DNA. The sample holds about 230,000 clones, approximately 80% seen once. Germline V gene sequence: CDR1 SGHNT, CDR2 YENEEA. V dropped 1 base and J dropped 3 bases, with 6 bases sitting between them. CDR3 length: 13 amino acids. The genes are TRBV11-3 and TRBJ2-5; a possible D gene is TRBD2 (5 bases). The source of this sequence is a woman aged 35 to 49 who had recovered from COVID-19. Sequences were obtained from peripheral blood. The CDR3 loop is CASSLGREETQYF. CDR3 DNA sequence: TGTGCCAGCAGCTTAGGGCGGGAAGAGACCCAGTACTTC. Full variable domain (remainder filled in from reference TRBV11-3 and TRBJ2-5): EAGVVQSPRYKIIEKKQPVAFWCNPISGHNTLYWYLQNLGQGPELLIRYENEEAVDDSQLPKDRFSAERLKGVDSTLKIQPAELGDSAVYLCASSLGREETQYFGPGTRLLVL.